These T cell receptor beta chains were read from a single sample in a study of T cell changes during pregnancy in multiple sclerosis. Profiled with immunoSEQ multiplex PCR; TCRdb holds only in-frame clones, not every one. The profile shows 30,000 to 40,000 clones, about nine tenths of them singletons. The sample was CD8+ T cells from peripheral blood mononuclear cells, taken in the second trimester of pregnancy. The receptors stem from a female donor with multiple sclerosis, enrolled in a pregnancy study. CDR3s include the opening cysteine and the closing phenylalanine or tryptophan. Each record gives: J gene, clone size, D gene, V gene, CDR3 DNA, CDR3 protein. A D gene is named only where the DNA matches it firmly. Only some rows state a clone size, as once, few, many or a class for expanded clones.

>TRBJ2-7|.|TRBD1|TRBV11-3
TGTGCCAGCAGCACGGACCGGGACAGGGCCTACGAAAAGCAGTACTTC
CASSTDRDRAYEKQYF
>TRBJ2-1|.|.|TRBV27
TGTGCCAGCAGCCCCGGTTACTACAATGAGCAGTTCTTC
CASSPGYYNEQFF
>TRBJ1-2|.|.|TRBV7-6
TGTGCCAGCAGCTCAGATCAGGGGTGGGGCTACACCTTC
CASSSDQGWGYTF
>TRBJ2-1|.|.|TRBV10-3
TGTGCCATCAGTGAGGTGGACAGCTACAATGAGCAGTTCTTC
CAISEVDSYNEQFF
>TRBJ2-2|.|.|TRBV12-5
TGTGCTAGTGGTTTGGTACTAGACCACCTGAACACCGGGGAGCTGTTTTTT
CASGLVLDHLNTGELFF
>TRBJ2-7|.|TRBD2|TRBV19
TGTGCCAGTAGTGTTCTAGCGGGAGGTGGTGAGCAGTACTTC
CASSVLAGGGEQYF
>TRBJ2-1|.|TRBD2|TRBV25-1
TGTGCCAGCGGCTTAGCGGGAGGCCCTAAGAATGAGCAGTTCTTC
CASGLAGGPKNEQFF
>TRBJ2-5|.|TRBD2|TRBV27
TGTGCCAGCAGGGCGACTAGCGGGCGCCCTACCGTGGAGACCCAGTACTTC
CASRATSGRPTVETQYF
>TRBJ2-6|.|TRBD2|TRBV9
TGTGCCAGCAGCCCCAGCGGGAGGGCCTCTGGGGCCAACGTCCTGACTTTC
CASSPSGRASGANVLTF
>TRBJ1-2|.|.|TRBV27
TGTGCCAGCAGTTTTGACGGGAACTATGGCTACACCTTC
CASSFDGNYGYTF
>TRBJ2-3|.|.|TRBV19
TGTGCCAGTAGTTTACTAGCAGTTAGCACAGATACGCAGTATTTT
CASSLLAVSTDTQYF
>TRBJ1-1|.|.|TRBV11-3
TGTGCCAGCAGCTTAGCGGGGGGCCAGACTGAAGCTTTCTTT
CASSLAGGQTEAFF
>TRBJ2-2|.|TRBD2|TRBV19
TGTGCCAGTTCGACGGGAGGGATCCGGGAGCTGTTTTTT
CASSTGGIRELFF
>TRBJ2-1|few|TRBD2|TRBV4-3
TGCGCCAGCAGCCAAGCGACGGGAGGGTACAATGAGCAGTTCTTC
CASSQATGGYNEQFF
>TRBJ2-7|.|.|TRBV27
TGTGCCAGCAGTTTAGCAGGGGACCCCCTAAACGAGCAGTACTTC
CASSLAGDPLNEQYF
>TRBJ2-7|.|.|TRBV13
TGTGCCAGCAGCTGGGGGGCGGGAGCCTACGAGCAGTACTTC
CASSWGAGAYEQYF
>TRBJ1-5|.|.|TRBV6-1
TGTGCCAGCAGTGAAGGGGAAGGGGGTCAGCCCCAGCATTTT
CASSEGEGGQPQHF
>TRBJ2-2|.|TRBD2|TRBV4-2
TGTGCCAGCAGCCAGGATAGCGGGATAGGCAGGACCGGGGAGCTGTTTTTT
CASSQDSGIGRTGELFF
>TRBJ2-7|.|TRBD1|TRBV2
TGTGCCAGCGGGGGGGACAGGGGGCTGAACGAGCAGTACTTC
CASGGDRGLNEQYF
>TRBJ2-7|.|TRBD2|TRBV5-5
TGTGCCAGCAGCCGACTAGCGGGAGTTTACGAGCAGTACTTC
CASSRLAGVYEQYF
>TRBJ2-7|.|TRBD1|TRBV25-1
TGTGCCAGCAGTGACCCGGCTTCCGGGACAGAGACCTACGAGCAGTACTTC
CASSDPASGTETYEQYF
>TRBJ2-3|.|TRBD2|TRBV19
TGTGCCAGTAGTACACGCGGGGGGACGGATACGCAGTATTTT
CASSTRGGTDTQYF
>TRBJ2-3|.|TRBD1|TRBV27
TGTGCCAGCAGTGATGGACAGGGAATCACAGATACGCAGTATTTT
CASSDGQGITDTQYF
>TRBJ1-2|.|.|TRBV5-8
TGTGCCAGCAGCGACCCCTTACAGGTTCCAGCTAACTATGGCTACACCTTC
CASSDPLQVPANYGYTF
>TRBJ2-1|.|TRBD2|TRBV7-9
TGTGCCAGCAGCTATAGCGGGAGCTCCTACAATGAGCAGTTCTTC
CASSYSGSSYNEQFF
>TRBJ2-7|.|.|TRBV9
TGTGCCAGCAGCGTAGGTTCGGGGGGCGGCTACGAGCAGTACTTC
CASSVGSGGGYEQYF
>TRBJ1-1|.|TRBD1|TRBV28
TGTGCCAGCAGCCAACGACAGGGTTGGGAAGCTTTCTTT
CASSQRQGWEAFF
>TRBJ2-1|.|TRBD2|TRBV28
TGTGCCAGCAGTTTACCCCGGACTAGCGGGATCTTTGAGCAGTTCTTC
CASSLPRTSGIFEQFF
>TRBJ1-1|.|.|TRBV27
TGTGCCAGCAGGCGTAACACTGAAGCTTTCTTT
CASRRNTEAFF
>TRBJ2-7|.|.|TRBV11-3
TGTGCCAGCAGCTTTATCTACGAGCAGTACTTC
CASSFIYEQYF
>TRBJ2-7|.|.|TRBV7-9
TGTGCCAGCAGCTTAGCGGAGTCCTCCTACGAGCAGTACTTC
CASSLAESSYEQYF
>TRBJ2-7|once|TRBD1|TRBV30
TGTGCCTGGAGTGTGGGGCAGGGGGCCGACGAGCAGTACTTC
CAWSVGQGADEQYF
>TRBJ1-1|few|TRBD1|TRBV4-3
TGCGCCAGCAGCCAGGAGACAGGGGATGAAGCTTTCTTT
CASSQETGDEAFF
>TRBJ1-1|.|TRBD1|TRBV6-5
TGTGCCAGCAGGCCAGGGGGAGGCACTGAAGCTTTCTTT
CASRPGGGTEAFF
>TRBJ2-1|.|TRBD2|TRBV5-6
TGTGCCAGCAGCACGACTAGCTCGGGGGAGTTCTTC
CASSTTSSGEFF
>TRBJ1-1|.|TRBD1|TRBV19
TGTGCCAGTAGTATAACAGGGGGTCGGAAAGCTTTCTTT
CASSITGGRKAFF
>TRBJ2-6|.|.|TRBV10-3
TGTGCCATCAGTGACCCCCAGGGGAATGGGGCCAACGTCCTGACTTTC
CAISDPQGNGANVLTF
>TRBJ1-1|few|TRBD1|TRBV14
TGTGCCAGCAGCCAAGATGCGGGACAGGTGAACACTGAAGCTTTCTTT
CASSQDAGQVNTEAFF
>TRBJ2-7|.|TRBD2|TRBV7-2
TGTGCCAGCAGCTTACCTCTAGCGGGAGGGCCAATAGAAAACGAGCAGTACTTC
CASSLPLAGGPIENEQYF
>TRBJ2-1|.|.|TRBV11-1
TGTGCCAGAGAACCGGGACACCTCTACAATGAGCAGTTCTTC
CAREPGHLYNEQFF
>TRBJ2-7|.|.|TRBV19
TGTGCCAGTAGTATGTATCAGGGACTGCTCTACGAGCAGTACTTC
CASSMYQGLLYEQYF
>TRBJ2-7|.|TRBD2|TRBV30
TGTGCCTGGACTAGCGGGAGTTACGAGCAGTACTTC
CAWTSGSYEQYF